These 6 T cell receptor beta chains originate from one sample sequenced in a study of control samples from healthy donors and cancer patients. Sequenced by immunoSEQ multiplex PCR; TCRdb stores in-frame clones only, minus some. Of fewer than 200,000 clones listed, roughly 95% were seen once; the top ten hold 4.1%. Sequenced: blood. The receptors stem from a woman aged 55-69 years in good health.

V and J are TRBV6-6 and TRBJ1-2; TRBD1 matches at 9 bases. The CDR3 runs to 17 residues. The V gene end was trimmed by 6 bases and the J gene end by 4 bases; junction bases not matched to a gene: 15. In germline, CDR1 is MNHNY, CDR2 SVGAGI (reference sequence). For the CDR3, the DNA is TGTGCCAGCAGCCGAACCTTTACAGGGGGCATTGGCTATGGCTACACCTTC. The encoded protein is CASSRTFTGGIGYGYTF.

The genes are TRBV7-2 and TRBJ2-5; TRBD2 matches at 11 bases. There are 16 residues in the CDR3. Germline V gene lookup returns CDR1 SGHTA and CDR2 FQGNSA. V shed 3 bases, J shed 1 base, and the junction held 4 bases outside the gene matches. The CDR3 coding sequence is TGTGCCAGCAGCTTCGCCGGACTAGCGGGCCAAGAGACCCAGTACTTC. Translating it yields CASSFAGLAGQETQYF.

DNA for the CDR3: TGTGCCAGCAGCTTAGGTTATCGGGGAGTGAACACTGAAGCTTTCTTT. This gives the protein CASSLGYRGVNTEAFF. The V call is TRBV7-8, the J call TRBJ1-1, with unresolved D. Trimming stripped 1 base from V and 0 bases from J, with 12 bases between. The CDR3 is made up of 16 amino acids. Germline V gene lookup returns CDR1 SGHVS and CDR2 FQNEAQ.

The V call is TRBV5-1, the J call TRBJ1-1, with D unresolved. CDR1 and CDR2 from the germline V gene are SGHRS and YFSETQ. The CDR3 length is 16 residues. Trimming removed 5 bases from V and 1 base from J, with 18 bases in between. In DNA, the CDR3 is TGCGCCAGCAGAAGCGGGAACCACCAACCGAACACTGAAGCTTTCTTT. Translation gives CASRSGNHQPNTEAFF.

This clone was observed once. The chain couples TRBV5-1 to TRBJ1-4; D uncertain. The CDR3 totals 14 residues. V shed 0 bases and J shed 0 bases, with 3 bases lying between them. CDR1 is SGHRS, CDR2 YFSETQ, per germline. The chain's CDR3 is CASSLGATNEKLFF. The CDR3 nucleotides are TGCGCCAGCAGCTTGGGGGCAACTAATGAAAAACTGTTTTTT.

The V call is TRBV19, the J call TRBJ1-2, with unresolved D. Germline V lookup: CDR1 LNHDA, CDR2 SQIVND (reference sequence). CDR3 length equals 14 residues. V was pared by 1 base and J by 4 bases, with 10 bases between. The CDR3: CASSIGGEPYGYTF. In nucleotides, the CDR3 is TGTGCCAGTAGTATAGGGGGAGAACCCTATGGCTACACCTTC. The whole variable domain, filled in from reference TRBV19 and TRBJ1-2, reads DGGITQSPKYLFRKEGQNVTLSCEQNLNHDAMYWYRQDPGQGLRLIYYSQIVNDFQKGDIAEGYSVSREKKESFPLTVTSAQKNPTAFYLCASSIGGEPYGYTFGSGTRLTVV.